Following are 18 T cell receptor beta chains from one sample sequenced in a study of T-cell memory formation after mild COVID-19. MiXCR, run by TCRdb on the 5' RACE reads, gives a single entry per CDR3 protein. The table has hundreds of thousands of distinct CDR3 sequences, 15% seen once. Sequences were obtained from PBMCs or a T cell subset sorted from them (not recorded which). Every receptor here comes from a young man who had mild COVID-19 (a few samples of this study predate the infection). Cell type and time point are not known.

The chain carries TRBV3-1 and TRBJ2-2; D could derive from TRBD1 or TRBD2 (5 bases each). V was trimmed by 4 bases and J by 5 bases, leaving 20 bases between them. Germline V CDR1 and CDR2: LGHDT, YNNKEL (reference sequence). The length of the CDR3 is 17 residues. The CDR3 bases are TGTGCCAGCAGCCGTGTTGGGGGTTCCTTATTAACCGGGGAGCTGTTTTTT. Residues: CASSRVGGSLLTGELFF.

This clonotype turned up a few times. The chain employs TRBV7-2 and TRBJ2-5; possibly TRBD2 for D (5 bases). Trimming stripped 1 base from V and 4 bases from J, with 13 bases between. The CDR3 is made up of 15 amino acids. Germline loops: CDR1 SGHTA, CDR2 FQGNSA. The CDR3 DNA sequence: TGTGCCAGCAGCTTAGTGAGGGCCGGGCCAGAGACCCAGTACTTC. Its protein product is CASSLVRAGPETQYF.

This clonotype appeared a few times. The rearrangement joins TRBV7-9 to TRBJ2-1; 14 positions agree with TRBD2. Germline lookup yields CDR1 SEHNR and CDR2 FQNEAQ (reference sequence). The V segment lost 3 bases and the J segment 2 bases; nucleotides outside the gene matches: 6. CDR3 length: 18 amino acids. This CDR3 reads CASSLPGLAGVTYNEQFF. In nucleotides, the CDR3 is TGTGCCAGCAGCTTGCCGGGACTAGCGGGGGTAACCTACAATGAGCAGTTCTTC.

This clonotype was observed a handful of times. The V and J genes are TRBV3-1 and TRBJ2-7, with D perhaps given as TRBD1 or TRBD2 (5 bases each). Germline-derived CDR1 and CDR2 are LGHDT and YNNKEL (reference sequence). Trimming took 4 bases from V and 3 from J, leaving 13 bases between them. This CDR3 spans 14 amino acids. This chain's CDR3 is CASSPRGFHYEQYF. The CDR3, as DNA: TGTGCCAGCAGCCCGAGGGGCTTCCACTACGAGCAGTACTTC.

The rearrangement joins TRBV11-2 to TRBJ2-3, with 9 bases identical to TRBD1. The CDR3 is 15 amino acids. Unmatched junction bases numbered 5, after V lost 5 bases and J lost 2 bases. CDR1 is SGHAT, CDR2 FQNNGV, per germline. The DNA for the CDR3 is TGTGCCAGCAGCCGCGGGACAGGGCTCACAGATACGCAGTATTTT. Protein: CASSRGTGLTDTQYF.

The chain has TRBV6-1 and TRBJ2-7, with 7 bases identical to TRBD1. Germline CDR1 is MNHNS and CDR2 is SASEGT. The CDR3 is made up of 16 amino acids. Trimming at V came to 2 bases and at J to 6 bases, leaving 13 bases not matched to a gene. The CDR3 DNA reads TGTGCCAGCAGTGAAAGACCCGGGCAGGGGGACGGCGAGCAGTACTTC. It encodes CASSERPGQGDGEQYF.

This clonotype was observed a handful of times. The CDR3 nucleotides read TGCGCCAGCAGCCATGCTTCAGGGGGCCTTTACAATGAGCAGTTCTTC. This gives the protein CASSHASGGLYNEQFF. V gene TRBV4-1 combines with J gene TRBJ2-1; 8 bases align to TRBD1. Germline V CDR1 and CDR2: MGHRA, YSYEKL. The trim removed 3 bases at V and 4 bases at J, leaving 8 bases unmatched. The CDR3 runs 16 residues.

This clonotype has a single count. The CDR3 DNA is TGTGCCAGCAGTCCGGGACTAGTCTGGCATGAGACCCAGTACTTC. It specifies CASSPGLVWHETQYF. This rearrangement joins TRBV12-3 or TRBV12-4 to TRBJ2-5; 8 bases are shared with TRBD2. The junction had 10 bases not matched to a gene; V was cut back by 5 bases and J by 5 bases. The CDR3 is made up of 15 amino acids.

The V call is TRBV12-3 or TRBV12-4, the J call TRBJ2-3, with D possibly called TRBD1 or TRBD2 (5 bases each). The V end lost 6 bases, the J end lost 0 bases, and 13 bases lay between the germline ends. This CDR3 has 15 amino acids. The CDR3 nucleotides are TGTGCCAGCAGCCTTAGGGACGTCAGCACAGATACGCAGTATTTT. It yields the protein CASSLRDVSTDTQYF.

V is TRBV7-9 and J is TRBJ1-3; 8 positions agree with TRBD1. Losses at the gene ends were 3 bases for V and 4 bases for J; bases not matched to a gene: 2. The V gene's germline CDR1 is SEHNR and CDR2 FQNEAQ (reference sequence). The CDR3 spans 14 residues. The CDR3 DNA reads as TGTGCCAGCAGCTTTGGACAGGGCGGAAACACCATATATTTT. Translating it yields CASSFGQGGNTIYF.

This clonotype has only a few counts. V gene TRBV15 combines with J gene TRBJ2-1; 10 nucleotides agree with TRBD2. V gave up 1 base and J gave up 5 bases; unmatched junction bases: 11. The germline CDR1 and CDR2 sequences are LNHNV and YYDKDF (reference sequence). This CDR3 comprises 18 residues. The CDR3 DNA follows: TGTGCCACCAGCAGAGCTCGACTTAGCGGGGGGTACCACAATGAGCAGTTCTTC. Protein product: CATSRARLSGGYHNEQFF.

V gene TRBV29-1 combines with J gene TRBJ1-1; weak D call: TRBD1 (5 bases). V was shortened by 5 bases and J by 2 bases, with 12 bases between the two germline ends. The CDR3 sequence is 13 residues long. CDR1 is SQVTM, CDR2 ANQGSEA, per germline. CDR3 sequence reads: CSVQGDINTEAFF. Here the CDR3 DNA reads TGCAGCGTTCAGGGCGATATAAACACTGAAGCTTTCTTT.

This clonotype was observed a handful of times. CDR3 in amino acids: CASSYNRDRGYRDGYTF. In DNA form, the CDR3 reads TGTGCCAGCAGTTACAACCGGGACAGGGGGTACAGGGATGGCTACACCTTC. This chain uses TRBV6-5 with TRBJ1-2; TRBD1 agrees at 11 bases. CDR1 MNHEY and CDR2 SVGAGI come from the germline V gene. The CDR3 loop spans 17 amino acids. Germline trimming cut 2 bases from V and 6 bases from J; bases unmatched to any gene: 11.

The V call is TRBV7-9, the J call TRBJ2-1; perhaps TRBD2 as D (5 bases). The V and J ends lost 7 bases and 5 bases respectively, with 15 bases between them. This CDR3 contains 14 residues. Germline V gene lookup returns CDR1 SEHNR and CDR2 FQNEAQ (reference sequence). Here the CDR3 reads CASTPVGVNNEQFF. CDR3 in DNA: TGTGCCAGCACCCCGGTCGGGGTTAACAATGAGCAGTTCTTC.

The gene calls are TRBV9 and TRBJ2-7; the D gene is possibly TRBD2 (5 bases). The V gene lost 6 bases and the J gene lost 2 bases, with 18 bases spanning the gap. CDR3 length: 15 residues. Germline CDR1 SGDLS, CDR2 YYNGEE. Here the CDR3 DNA reads TGTGCCAGCACCCAAGGTCCCGGAGGAGCCTACGAGCAGTACTTC. This translates into CASTQGPGGAYEQYF.

This clonotype occurred a few times. The gene calls are TRBV2 and TRBJ2-7, with 7 positions matching TRBD2. Germline V gives CDR1 SNHLY, CDR2 FYNNEI. V lost 10 bases and J lost 9; bases outside the gene matches: 21. The CDR3 contains 15 residues. CDR3: CATAKRGEGVSWQYV. The DNA for the CDR3 is TGTGCCACCGCGAAACGGGGGGAAGGGGTTAGCTGGCAGTACGTC.

In its sample, this clonotype was seen a few times. The V call is TRBV12-3 or TRBV12-4, the J call TRBJ1-6; perhaps TRBD1 as D (6 bases). The CDR3 consists of 14 residues. Trimming left V 3 bases short and J 11 bases short, with 14 bases between. The DNA for the CDR3 is TGTGCCAGCAGTTTTTGGGGCAGGGGAGCACCCCTCCACTTT. Translation: CASSFWGRGAPLHF.

This clonotype has only a few counts. V gene TRBV4-2 combines with J gene TRBJ2-3; 8 bases are a match to TRBD2. Trimming at V came to 0 bases and at J to 4 bases, leaving 9 bases not matched to a gene. The CDR3 runs to 17 residues. Germline loops: CDR1 LGHNA, CDR2 YNFKEQ. CDR3 bases: TGTGCCAGCAGCCAAGATAGGTTCGGGGGGGCCCCAGATACGCAGTATTTT. The encoded protein is CASSQDRFGGAPDTQYF.